A selection of T cell receptor beta chains follows, all from one sample in a study of patients and donors after allogeneic stem cell transplantation. TCRdb analysed the RT-PCR reads with MiXCR anew, one entry per CDR3 protein. The sample consists of around 31,000 distinct CDR3 sequences, around 6.8% of them appearing once. Material: blood, either unsorted or a sorted T cell fraction (not recorded which). The receptors originated from a human donor who was either an allogeneic HSCT recipient or a stem cell or donor lymphocyte infusion donor (not recorded which). It is not recorded whose cells these are; they may come from a transplant donor. Both conserved end residues are part of each CDR3. Each record gives: clone size, V gene, D gene, J gene, CDR3 length, CDR3 DNA, CDR3 protein. The D gene is left open where the match is weak. Part of the rows lack a size; the others show once, few, many or a class for expanded clones.

few	TRBV7-9	-	TRBJ2-3	12	TGTGCCAGCAGCATCGAAACCGGGACGCAGTATTTT	CASSIETGTQYF
many	TRBV21-1	-	TRBJ2-7	14	TGTGCCAGCAGCGACAGGGGAGCCGCCTACGAGCAGTACTTC	CASSDRGAAYEQYF
many	TRBV7-2	TRBD1	TRBJ1-5	13	TGTGCCAGCAGCTCGACAGGGGTCGGGCCCCAGCATTTT	CASSSTGVGPQHF
-	TRBV27	-	TRBJ2-5	13	TGTGCCAGCAGTAGGAAAAGTGGCGAGACCCAGTACTTC	CASSRKSGETQYF
many	TRBV10-3	TRBD1	TRBJ1-1	14	TGTGCCATCAGGACAGGGGGGGAGAACACTGAAGCTTTCTTT	CAIRTGGENTEAFF
many	TRBV5-1	-	TRBJ1-1	14	TGCGCCAGCAGTAAAGGATCCCCGAACACTGAAGCTTTCTTT	CASSKGSPNTEAFF
large	TRBV24-1	-	TRBJ1-2	13	TGTGCCACCAGCTCACCTCTTGGCTATGGCTACACCTTC	CATSSPLGYGYTF
few	TRBV7-6	TRBD1	TRBJ2-3	15	TGTGCCAGCAGCTTTGGGACAGGCCGCACAGATACGCAGTATTTT	CASSFGTGRTDTQYF
few	TRBV28	TRBD1	TRBJ2-5	16	TGTGCCAGCAGTTCCCCGGACAGGGGGCAGTGGGAGACCCAGTACTTC	CASSSPDRGQWETQYF
few	TRBV28	-	TRBJ2-7	11	TGTGCCAGTACCTTAGGGTACGAGCAGTACTTC	CASTLGYEQYF
-	TRBV24-1	-	TRBJ2-5	15	TGTGCCACCAGTGATTTTGGGGCAGCGGGAGAGACCCAGTACTTC	CATSDFGAAGETQYF
many	TRBV13	-	TRBJ1-2	15	TGTGCCAGCAGCTTAGGCCAGGGTGGGAACTATGGCTACACCTTC	CASSLGQGGNYGYTF
-	TRBV1	-	TRBJ1-6	19	TGCACCAGCAGCCAGCTTGGGACAGGCCCCATCTCCTATAATTCACCCCTCCACTTT	CTSSQLGTGPISYNSPLHF
many	TRBV10-3	-	TRBJ1-4	13	TGTGCCATCGCTGGACAGCTAAATGAAAAACTGTTTTTT	CAIAGQLNEKLFF
few	TRBV11-3	TRBD1	TRBJ2-3	15	TGTGCCAGCAGCCCCGGACAGGGTGCCACAGATACGCAGTATTTT	CASSPGQGATDTQYF
few	TRBV6-2/TRBV6-3	-	TRBJ2-7	13	TGTGCCAGCAGTGAAGGACACTCCTACGAGCAGTACTTC	CASSEGHSYEQYF
many	TRBV20-1	-	TRBJ1-2	13	TGCAGTGCTAGAGATACGGGAAACTATGGCTACACCTTC	CSARDTGNYGYTF
-	TRBV11-2	TRBD2	TRBJ2-1	14	TGTGCCAGCAGCTTGGCGGGAGCCTACAATGAGCAGTTCTTC	CASSLAGAYNEQFF
-	TRBV18	-	TRBJ2-7	13	TGTGCCAGCTCACTCACTAGTCCTTACGAGCAGTACTTC	CASSLTSPYEQYF
-	TRBV20-1	TRBD1	TRBJ1-4	13	TGCAGTGCCAGAGACAGGGGCCCTGAAAAACTGTTTTTT	CSARDRGPEKLFF
many	TRBV7-9	TRBD2	TRBJ2-1	16	TGTGCCAGCAGCGGAACCGGGACTAGCGCTTACAATGAGCAGTTCTTC	CASSGTGTSAYNEQFF
many	TRBV7-3	-	TRBJ2-1	13	TGTGCCAGCAGCCCCCAGAACAACAATGAGCAGTTCTTC	CASSPQNNNEQFF
many	TRBV5-1	-	TRBJ2-7	15	TGCGCCAGCAGCTTGACAGGGCAGGACTCCTACGAGCAGTACTTC	CASSLTGQDSYEQYF
-	TRBV6-5	TRBD1	TRBJ2-7	15	TGTGCCAGCAGCCTGACAGGGGGCAGGGACTACGAGCAGTACTTC	CASSLTGGRDYEQYF
many	TRBV7-9	-	TRBJ1-1	13	TGTGCCAGCAGCTCGAAGGGGGGTACTGAAGCTTTCTTT	CASSSKGGTEAFF
-	TRBV18	-	TRBJ1-5	13	TGTGCCAGCTCACCGGGACTAGGCCAGCCCCAGCATTTT	CASSPGLGQPQHF
-	TRBV5-1	TRBD1	TRBJ2-5	14	TGCGCCAGCAGCGCTAGGACAGGTGGGGAGACCCAGTACTTC	CASSARTGGETQYF
many	TRBV5-6	-	TRBJ1-2	12	TGTGCCAGCAGCTCCGGACAGTATGGCTACACCTTC	CASSSGQYGYTF
-	TRBV19	-	TRBJ1-6	16	TGTGCCAGTAGTCAGGATGTGGCGCCCTATAATTCACCCCTCCACTTT	CASSQDVAPYNSPLHF
many	TRBV6-6	-	TRBJ1-5	14	TGTGCCAGCAACGTCCTCTATAGCAATCAGCCCCAGCATTTT	CASNVLYSNQPQHF
many	TRBV12-3/TRBV12-4	-	TRBJ2-5	13	TGTGCCAGTGGGGCCCGTGCGCAAGAGACCCAGTACTTC	CASGARAQETQYF
-	TRBV19	-	TRBJ1-1	15	TGTGCCAGTAGTATAGCCGGCGAAGGGAGCTCTGAAGCTTTCTTT	CASSIAGEGSSEAFF
many	TRBV7-9	-	TRBJ1-6	12	TGTGCCAGCAGCTTGTCGACTGGGGACCTCCACTTT	CASSLSTGDLHF
many	TRBV2	-	TRBJ2-5	11	TGTGCCAGTTCGAAAAAAGAGACCCAGTACTTC	CASSKKETQYF
many	TRBV7-8	TRBD2	TRBJ2-3	17	TGTGCCAGCAGCTTAGTCTGGCTAGCGGGAGCCACAGATACGCAGTATTTT	CASSLVWLAGATDTQYF
many	TRBV7-9	TRBD1	TRBJ1-6	16	TGTGCCAGCAGCCTGCGGACAGGGGCTTATAATTCACCCCTCCACTTT	CASSLRTGAYNSPLHF
few	TRBV7-3	TRBD2	TRBJ2-7	13	TGTGCCAGCAGCCGGAGCGGGGGTTCCGAGCAGTACTTC	CASSRSGGSEQYF
-	TRBV6-2/TRBV6-3	TRBD1	TRBJ2-5	15	TGTGCCAGCAGTCACGCCGGGACAGTCCAAGAGACCCAGTACTTC	CASSHAGTVQETQYF
many	TRBV7-9	-	TRBJ2-3	15	TGTGCCAGCAGCTTAAGAAGTGGGTCCGCAGATACGCAGTATTTT	CASSLRSGSADTQYF
many	TRBV24-1	-	TRBJ1-5	15	TGTGCCACCAGTGATGGGCCTACAGGGTCGCGGCCCCAGCATTTT	CATSDGPTGSRPQHF
many	TRBV6-5	-	TRBJ1-4	13	TGTGCCAGCAGTTTACGACTCGGCGAAAAACTGTTTTTT	CASSLRLGEKLFF
many	TRBV28	-	TRBJ2-7	14	TGTGCCATCGAAACCGGGACCCTTCGCTACGAGCAGTACTTC	CAIETGTLRYEQYF
-	TRBV7-9	TRBD2	TRBJ2-3	14	TGTGCCAGCAGCTTTAGCGGGAGGGCAGATACGCAGTATTTT	CASSFSGRADTQYF
many	TRBV4-3	-	TRBJ1-2	17	TGCGCCAGCAGCCAAGAAAGTAGCGGACGGAGAACCGGCGGCTACACCTTC	CASSQESSGRRTGGYTF
few	TRBV11-3	TRBD1	TRBJ2-1	18	TGTGCCAGCAGCCCTAACAGGGGCCCCTTAGACTCCTACAATGAGCAGTTCTTC	CASSPNRGPLDSYNEQFF
many	TRBV7-2	-	TRBJ2-1	13	TGTGCCAGCAGCTTAGGCCCCGCCAATGAGCAGTTCTTC	CASSLGPANEQFF
many	TRBV5-1	TRBD2	TRBJ2-3	17	TGCGCCAGCAGACAAACCGGGACTAGCGGGGGCACAGATACGCAGTATTTT	CASRQTGTSGGTDTQYF
many	TRBV6-2/TRBV6-3	-	TRBJ1-6	15	TGTGCCAGCAGTTTTGGGGCAGGGGTTCGATCACCCCTCCACTTT	CASSFGAGVRSPLHF
few	TRBV7-9	-	TRBJ2-7	12	TGTGCCAGCAGCTTAGCTGGGGAAGAGCAGTACTTC	CASSLAGEEQYF
many	TRBV12-3/TRBV12-4	-	TRBJ2-7	14	TGTGCCAGCAGCGCCGCCGCGGGCTCCTACGAGCAGTACTTC	CASSAAAGSYEQYF
-	TRBV28	TRBD2	TRBJ2-1	16	TGTGCCAGCAGTACGCTAGCGGGAGGTTTCTACAATGAGCAGTTCTTC	CASSTLAGGFYNEQFF